This T cell receptor beta chain originates from a study of beta chain features in type 1 diabetes. General study findings and limits: Type 1 diabetes patients had TCRB CDR3s that were shorter (moderately but significantly so) in all four CD4+ subsets.

The study reverse transcribed the entire isolated RNA, so it sequenced expressed TCRB transcripts. Samples of naive, central memory and regulatory T cells yielded a mean of approximately 3.7 million reads. Sequenced by immunoSEQ multiplex PCR; TCRdb stores in-frame clones only, minus some. The sample yields 500,000 to 650,000 clones, approximately 13% seen once. As concerns this clone: What it binds is unknown.

Each of the CD4+ naive, central memory, regulatory and stem cell-like memory populations was sorted via CD45RO/CCR7/CD25/CD127/CD95/CD27. Between the trimmed V and J ends, which lost 2 bases and 0 bases, there was a span of 11 bases. The CDR3 length is 15 residues. Germline CDR1 is SGHDT and CDR2 is YYEEEE. The J gene is TRBJ1-2, the V gene TRBV5-6; the D gene is possibly TRBD1 (5 bases). This clonotype originated in a man aged 25 to 45 with type 1 diabetes. Sequencing used naive CD4+ T cells from blood. CDR3 nucleotide sequence: TGTGCCAGCAGCTTTGGTCCAGGGCCTAACTATGGCTACACCTTC. Translating it yields CASSFGPGPNYGYTF.